Given below is one T cell receptor (beta chain) in context. This record belongs to a study of T cells in Graves' hyperthyroidism and ophthalmopathy. The CDR3 totals 16 residues. CDR1 and CDR2 (germline): SGHKS, YYEKEE (reference sequence). J was trimmed by 5 bases and V by 0 bases; bases with no gene match: 7. Amplified TCR beta CDR3 regions derived from RNA transcripts. TCR CDR3 regions were first amplified by RT-PCR with HTBI primers. TCRdb reprocessed the multiplex PCR reads with MiXCR, giving one entry per CDR3 protein. The table has some 350,000 distinct CDR3 sequences, roughly 15% seen once; the top ten hold 34%.

Specimen: blood. The gene calls are TRBV5-5 and TRBJ2-3; 9 bases match TRBD1. This receptor was obtained from a woman between 35 and 50 years old with Graves' ophthalmopathy. Written as DNA, the CDR3 is TGTGCCAGCAGCTTGGTACCACAGGGGGCAAGAGATACGCAGTATTTT. Translated, it gives CASSLVPQGARDTQYF.